The 19 T cell receptor beta chains below come from one sample, sequenced in a study of tumor and adjacent non-tumor tissue in lung cancer. The library came from three nested PCR rounds adapted from ARM-PCR protocols. One entry per CDR3 protein, called by TCRdb with MiXCR from the multiplex PCR reads. The repertoire holds around 99,000 distinct CDR3 sequences, with 62% as singletons. No cell sorting was done before RNA was extracted from the tissue. Distant lung tissue was collected more than 3 cm away from the tumor edge. The sequencing input was distant non-tumor lung tissue. The receptors were sampled from a man in his fifties or sixties with non-small cell lung cancer.

As regards this clonotype: The CDR3 ends on some other residue instead of the conserved phenylalanine or tryptophan, so this is likely a read error. The gene calls are TRBV6-6 and TRBJ2-1; no clear D. The CDR3 has 16 amino acids. Germline values: CDR1 MNHNY, CDR2 SVGAGI (reference sequence). With 4 bases removed from V and 5 bases from J, the gap between germline ends came to 18 bases. The CDR3 sequence: CASSSAHGKRDNEQFL. In DNA form, the CDR3 reads TGTGCCAGCAGTTCCGCTCATGGGAAAAGGGACAATGAGCAGTTCTTA.

This clonotype appeared once. The chain joins TRBV24-1 to TRBJ2-5; TRBD2 agrees at 13 bases. The CDR3 covers 17 residues. Germline V lookup: CDR1 KGHDR, CDR2 SFDVKD. The J segment lost 5 bases and the V segment lost 7 bases, leaving 12 bases of the junction unmatched. The CDR3 region is CATSAFMTSGRRETQYF. The CDR3 DNA is TGTGCCACCAGCGCATTTATGACTAGCGGGAGGAGGGAGACCCAGTACTTC.

To note about this clonotype: Mismatch with germline at one junction end may stem from a read error. CDR3 in amino acids: CASNNGEGSFYTDTQCF. The CDR3 DNA is TGTGCCAGCAATAACGGGGAGGGCAGTTTCTACACAGATACGCAGTGTTTT. The J gene is TRBJ2-3, the V gene TRBV6-6; 7 positions match TRBD2. The germline V gene encodes CDR1 MNHNY and CDR2 SVGAGI (reference sequence). The CDR3 consists of 17 residues.

This sequence joins TRBV11-2 and TRBJ2-7, with D possibly TRBD1 on 5 matching bases. This CDR3 has 15 residues. Trimming pared 5 bases from V and 10 bases from J, leaving 24 bases between. CDR1 is SGHAT and CDR2 is FQNNGV in the germline V gene. CDR3 nucleotide sequence: TGTGCCAGCAGCAGTAGGTTAGGGGAAGGGTTCGAACAGTACTTC. Protein product: CASSSRLGEGFEQYF. The full variable domain, completed using reference TRBV11-2 and TRBJ2-7, is EAGVAQSPRYKIIEKRQSVAFWCNPISGHATLYWYQQILGQGPKLLIQFQNNGVVDDSQLPKDRFSAERLKGVDSTLKIQPAKLEDSAVYLCASSSRLGEGFEQYFGPGTRLTVT.

This clonotype was counted many times. The chain is built from TRBV19 and TRBJ1-5; D is unclear. V was trimmed by 6 bases and J by 6 bases, leaving 15 bases between them. CDR3 size: 14 residues. In germline, CDR1 is LNHDA, CDR2 SQIVND (reference sequence). This CDR3 reads CASRDSDPGQPQHF. The CDR3 bases are TGTGCCAGTAGAGATTCGGACCCGGGTCAGCCCCAGCATTTT.

A remark on this clonotype: This may be a read error, as it is one base from a much larger clone. The chain links TRBV4-2 to TRBJ1-4; TRBD1 might be the D (5 bases). Germline CDR1 and CDR2: LGHNA and YNFKEQ. The V end lost 1 base, the J end lost 8 bases, and 11 bases lay between the germline ends. The length of the CDR3 is 14 residues. The CDR3 nucleotides read TGTGCCAGCAGCCAAGGGACACGTGAAGAAAAACTGTTTTTT. Its protein is CASSQGTREEKLFF.

In its sample, this clonotype was seen a few times. J is TRBJ1-5 and V is TRBV6-2 or TRBV6-3; D remains ambiguous. Germline lookup yields CDR1 MNHEY and CDR2 SVGEGT. Trimming cost V 4 bases and J 0 bases, with 13 bases left between them. This CDR3 has 16 amino acids. The CDR3 DNA reads as TGTGCCAGCAGTTGCTCGGCAGGCTATAGCAATCAGCCCCAGCATTTT. This codes for CASSCSAGYSNQPQHF.

About this clonotype itself: It is likely a read error, because the conserved phenylalanine at the end of the CDR3 is missing. This chain joins TRBV10-3 and TRBJ2-5, with 12 bases matching TRBD1. Germline V gene sequence: CDR1 ENHRY, CDR2 SYGVKD. CDR3 length: 15 residues. Here the CDR3 DNA reads TGTACTACAAGCCGGGACAGGGGGCTTCAAGAGACCCAGTACCTC. Protein: CTTSRDRGLQETQYL.

Concerning this clonotype: Because the CDR3 is missing its conserved closing phenylalanine or tryptophan, this is likely a read error. The chain employs TRBV11-2 and TRBJ2-7; 10 nucleotides agree with TRBD1. The CDR3 spans 15 residues. The germline gives CDR1 SGHAT, CDR2 FQNNGV. CDR3 loop: CASSPPDRGLYEQYL. The DNA for the CDR3 is TGTGCCAGCAGCCCGCCTGACAGGGGGCTCTACGAACAGTACTTA.

This clonotype was recorded at least ten times. The chain has TRBV20-1 and TRBJ2-1; 13 nucleotides agree with TRBD2. V shed 6 bases and J 7 bases; nucleotides not matched to a gene: 6. In germline, CDR1 is DFQATT, CDR2 SNEGSKA (reference sequence). The CDR3 totals 14 residues. The CDR3 here is CSATSGGAVNEQFF. CDR3 DNA sequence: TGCAGTGCAACTAGCGGGGGGGCGGTAAATGAGCAGTTCTTC.

With regard to this clonotype: The CDR3 does not close with the conserved phenylalanine or tryptophan, likely indicating a read error. This rearrangement joins TRBV12-3 or TRBV12-4 to TRBJ1-1, with unresolved D. The CDR3 has 13 amino acids. Trimming pared 2 bases from V and 0 bases from J, leaving 4 bases between. The CDR3 DNA reads as TGTGCCAGCAGTTTAATGGTGAACACTGAAGCTTTCCCT. It yields the protein CASSLMVNTEAFP.

A word on this clonotype: Given the absence of the conserved phenylalanine or tryptophan at the CDR3 end, a read error is likely. The genes are TRBV6-2 or TRBV6-3 and TRBJ1-1; D might be TRBD1 (5 bases). Germline V gene lookup returns CDR1 MNHEY and CDR2 SVGEGT. This CDR3 is 15 amino acids long. V lost 6 bases and J 7 bases, leaving 21 bases between the germline ends. CDR3 sequence: CASSLAGGTIIEAFL. CDR3 in DNA: TGTGCCAGCAGCCTCGCGGGGGGAACGATCATTGAAGCTTTCTTA.

Written as DNA, the CDR3 is TGTGCCAGCGGATTCACAGGACAGGCCGGGGTTCAGCCCCAGCATTTT. Its translation is CASGFTGQAGVQPQHF. The genes are TRBV28 and TRBJ1-5; 7 nucleotides align to TRBD1. CDR3 size: 16 residues. J gave up 6 bases and V 8 bases, and 16 bases lay outside the gene matches. Germline loops: CDR1 MDHEN, CDR2 SYDVKM.

Comments on this clonotype: At one boundary the junction diverges from the germline segment, which might be a read error. CDR3 sequence: CASTQGSTIYNEQFF. In DNA, the CDR3 is TGCGCCAGCACCCAAGGATCAACTATCTACAATGAACAGTTCTTC. This chain joins TRBV4-3 and TRBJ2-1, with no clear D. CDR1 is LGHNA and CDR2 is YSLEER in the germline V gene. CDR3 length: 15 residues.

Comments on this clonotype: This clone may be a read error of a much larger clone one base away. The chain employs TRBV20-1 and TRBJ1-4; unclear D gene. This CDR3 is 13 amino acids long. The V gene's germline CDR1 is DFQATT and CDR2 SNEGSKA (reference sequence). The CDR3 bases are TGCAGTGTTAGAGGCTCAGGACGCGAAAAACTGTTTTTT. Protein sequence: CSVRGSGREKLFF.

Concerning this clonotype: Germline and junction disagree at one end, which may indicate a read error. The gene calls are TRBV6-5 and TRBJ2-3; tentative D call: TRBD2 (5 bases). This CDR3 is 14 amino acids long. Germline-derived CDR1 and CDR2 are MNHEY and SVGAGI. The CDR3 here is CASSPGYEIDTQYF. The DNA for the CDR3 is TGTGCCAGCAGTCCGGGGTACGAAATAGATACGCAATATTTT.

This clonotype was observed a few times. CDR3 nucleotide sequence: TGCGCCAGCAGCTTGGAAGGGGTACGGGTCAATGAGCAGTTCTTC. Amino acid sequence: CASSLEGVRVNEQFF. The chain uses TRBV5-1 and TRBJ2-1; D is perhaps TRBD1 (5 bases). This CDR3 spans 15 amino acids. Per germline, CDR1 SGHRS and CDR2 YFSETQ. Trimming cost V 0 bases and J 6 bases, with 13 bases left between them.

This clonotype was recorded many times. The chain couples TRBV30 to TRBJ2-7; D gene ambiguous. V shed 0 bases and J shed 1 base, with 4 bases lying between them. This CDR3 spans 12 amino acids. The germline V gene has CDR1 GTSNPN and CDR2 SVGIG (reference sequence). CDR3 protein: CAWSVTSYEQYF. The DNA for the CDR3 is TGTGCCTGGAGTGTAACTTCCTACGAGCAGTACTTC.

The chain has TRBV11-2 and TRBJ2-7; D might be TRBD1 (5 bases). The germline gives CDR1 SGHAT, CDR2 FQNNGV. Trimming pared 1 base from V and 6 bases from J, leaving 19 bases between. CDR3 length: 16 residues. The DNA of the CDR3 is TGTGCCAGCAGCTTAGGAGATCTGACTGAAGGGGTCGAGCAGTACTTC. Translated: CASSLGDLTEGVEQYF.